This T cell receptor beta chain was sequenced during a study of blood T cell repertoires in COVID-19. Overall study context: Recovery meant two consecutive negative NP/OP PCR tests, professional clearance, or resolved symptoms.

V shed 6 bases and J 8 bases; nucleotides not matched to a gene: 3. CDR3 length equals 11 residues. The germline CDR1 and CDR2 sequences are ENHRY and SYGVKD. Which cohort a participant joined came from the clinical history participants gave. In the authors' methods: Reference gene primers were amplified, and this amplification served to estimate nucleated cell counts. Generated by immunoSEQ multiplex PCR, the TCRdb table keeps only in-frame clones and is missing some. V, J and clone size are those of that table, while D and trimming were read from the DNA. The sample shows around 200,000 clones, 86% of them seen only once.

The sequenced sample was PBMCs or T cells enriched from blood (not recorded which). The genes are TRBV10-3 and TRBJ1-2, with TRBD1 identical over 7 bases. The sequence came from a woman aged 45-59 years in a cohort exposed to, infected with or recovered from COVID-19 (not recorded which). CDR3 region: CAISGDRGYTF. The CDR3, as DNA: TGTGCCATCAGCGGGGACAGAGGCTACACCTTC.